The 27 T cell receptor beta chains reported below all come from one sample, sequenced in a study of OX40 agonist ivuxolimab in advanced cancers. Profiled with immunoSEQ multiplex PCR; TCRdb holds only in-frame clones, not every one. The data hold tens of thousands of clones, with 90% observed a single time. The sample in question was CD4+ or CD8+ T cells sorted from blood, obtained in a trial of the OX40 agonist ivuxolimab. These receptors were obtained from an adult with an advanced solid tumor such as melanoma, head and neck, liver or kidney cancer.

The rearrangement joins TRBV5-4 to TRBJ2-5, with TRBD2 as a possible D gene (6 bases). V was shortened by 1 base and J by 4 bases, with 17 bases between the two germline ends. Germline loops: CDR1 SGHNT, CDR2 YYREEE (reference sequence). CDR3 length: 16 amino acids. The CDR3 is CASSLLYQGGGETQYF. For the CDR3, the DNA is TGTGCCAGCAGCTTGTTGTATCAGGGAGGAGGAGAGACCCAGTACTTC.

The rearrangement joins TRBV9 to TRBJ2-5; a possible D gene is TRBD2 (6 bases). With 0 bases removed from V and 6 bases from J, the gap between germline ends came to 12 bases. Germline loops: CDR1 SGDLS, CDR2 YYNGEE. This CDR3 is 14 amino acids long. CDR3 coding DNA: TGTGCCAGCAGCGTAGAGGTGGGAGGAAAGACCCAGTACTTC. Protein product: CASSVEVGGKTQYF.

The chain combines TRBV28 with TRBJ1-2; D possibly corresponds to TRBD1 (6 bases). The CDR3 is 14 residues long. CDR1 and CDR2 (germline): MDHEN, SYDVKM. Trimming shortened V by 3 bases and J by 2 bases, and 10 bases separated the two germline ends. CDR3 DNA: TGTGCCAGCAGTTTCACAGGGTCCAACTATGGCTACACCTTC. Amino acid sequence: CASSFTGSNYGYTF.

A single count supports this clone. This sequence joins TRBV6-5 and TRBJ2-7; D might be TRBD1 (5 bases). V lost 2 bases to trimming and J lost 3 bases, with 11 bases between them. The CDR3 has 14 amino acids. Germline V gene sequence: CDR1 MNHEY, CDR2 SVGAGI. Here the CDR3 DNA reads TGTGCCAGCAGTTACACGCAACAGGACTACGAGCAGTACTTC. It translates to CASSYTQQDYEQYF.

This chain uses TRBV28 with TRBJ2-1; 8 bases are shared with TRBD1. The length of the CDR3 is 17 residues. V trimming: 6 bases; J trimming: 4 bases; junction bases outside the gene matches: 14. Germline V gene data show CDR1 as MDHEN and CDR2 as SYDVKM. CDR3 amino acids: CASSPGTGRRIYNEQFF. CDR3 sequence (DNA): TGTGCCAGCAGCCCCGGGACAGGACGACGGATATACAATGAGCAGTTCTTC.

The J gene is TRBJ1-6, the V gene TRBV7-2; no clear D. The CDR3 is made up of 16 amino acids. The germline CDR1 and CDR2 sequences are SGHTA and FQGNSA. Trimming took off 4 bases at V and 5 bases at J, with 15 bases between the two ends. CDR3 region: CASSYLGSANNSPLHF. The CDR3 DNA follows: TGTGCCAGCAGCTATCTCGGGTCAGCAAATAATTCACCCCTCCACTTT. Full variable domain (outside the CDR3, taken from reference TRBV7-2 and TRBJ1-6): GAGVSQSPSNKVTEKGKDVELRCDPISGHTALYWYRQSLGQGLEFLIYFQGNSAPDKSGLPSDRFSAERTGGSVSTLTIQRTQQEDSAVYLCASSYLGSANNSPLHFGNGTRLTVT.

The V and J genes are TRBV7-2 and TRBJ2-1; D possibly matches TRBD1 or TRBD2 (6 bases each). CDR1 is SGHTA and CDR2 is FQGNSA in the germline V gene. V shed 5 bases and J shed 7 bases, with 18 bases lying between them. The CDR3 sequence is 15 residues long. The CDR3 sequence is CASSTNRVGRNEQFF. In DNA, the CDR3 is TGTGCCAGCAGCACTAACAGGGTTGGGAGGAATGAGCAGTTCTTC.

The chain couples TRBV7-6 to TRBJ2-1; possibly TRBD2 for D (7 bases). This CDR3 has 15 amino acids. V shed 1 base and J shed 8 bases, with 15 bases lying between them. The germline V gene encodes CDR1 SGHVS and CDR2 FNYEAQ. CDR3 residues: CASSLEGGGPDEQFF. DNA for the CDR3: TGTGCCAGCAGCTTAGAGGGGGGAGGGCCGGATGAGCAGTTCTTC.

The J gene is TRBJ2-7, the V gene TRBV20-1; D is unresolved. The CDR3 sequence is 11 residues long. V was cut by 5 bases and J by 1 base, with 6 bases left in between. Germline V gene sequence: CDR1 DFQATT, CDR2 SNEGSKA (reference sequence). This CDR3 reads CSADNSYEQYF. CDR3 bases: TGCAGTGCTGACAATTCCTACGAGCAGTACTTC.

V usage is TRBV6-1 and J usage is TRBJ2-3; the match to TRBD2 covers 9 bases. V trimming: 2 bases; J trimming: 6 bases; junction bases outside the gene matches: 12. The CDR3 runs 17 residues. Germline-derived CDR1 and CDR2 are MNHNS and SASEGT. CDR3 DNA: TGTGCCAGCAGTGAAACGGCTAGCGGGACTATTCGCGATACGCAGTATTTT. Translating it yields CASSETASGTIRDTQYF.

The chain recombines TRBV5-4 with TRBJ2-1; 12 nucleotides match TRBD2. The V gene end was trimmed by 9 bases and the J gene end by 7 bases; junction bases not matched to a gene: 8. CDR1 is SGHNT, CDR2 YYREEE, per germline (reference sequence). This CDR3 is 14 amino acids long. The CDR3: CATLLTSGSNEQFF. As DNA, the CDR3 is TGTGCCACCCTTCTGACTAGCGGGAGTAATGAGCAGTTCTTC.

The V call is TRBV5-6, the J call TRBJ2-7; D not resolved. The CDR3 has 12 residues. Trimming removed 2 bases at V and 6 bases at J, with 9 bases between. Germline V gene sequence: CDR1 SGHDT, CDR2 YYEEEE. The chain's CDR3 is CASSLAGFEQYF. CDR3 DNA sequence: TGTGCCAGCAGCTTAGCTGGGTTCGAGCAGTACTTC. The full variable domain, completed using reference TRBV5-6 and TRBJ2-7, is DAGVTQSPTHLIKTRGQQVTLRCSPKSGHDTVSWYQQALGQGPQFIFQYYEEEERQRGNFPDRFSGHQFPNYSSELNVNALLLGDSALYLCASSLAGFEQYFGPGTRLTVT.

This clone occurred once. The chain carries TRBV27 and TRBJ2-1; D call uncertain. The ends were cut back, 2 bases at V and 0 bases at J, with 8 bases in the middle. The CDR3 is 15 amino acids. The germline V gene encodes CDR1 MNHEY and CDR2 SMNVEV (reference sequence). CDR3 region: CASSLRGFSYNEQFF. CDR3 DNA: TGTGCCAGCAGTTTACGCGGTTTCTCCTACAATGAGCAGTTCTTC.

The V and J genes are TRBV7-9 and TRBJ2-1; the match to TRBD2 covers 12 bases. This CDR3 has 16 amino acids. V lost 4 bases to trimming and J lost 4 bases; unmatched junction nucleotides: 5. The germline V gene has CDR1 SEHNR and CDR2 FQNEAQ (reference sequence). The CDR3 here is CASSSQGLAGYNEQFF. CDR3 DNA: TGTGCCAGCAGCTCCCAAGGACTAGCGGGGTACAATGAGCAGTTCTTC.

V gene TRBV4-1 combines with J gene TRBJ2-5, with TRBD2 identical over 8 bases. TRBJ2-7 explains the end of the DNA better; the J call may be wrong. The CDR3 totals 16 residues. In germline, CDR1 is MGHRA, CDR2 YSYEKL. CDR3 nucleotides: TGCGCCAGCAGCCAACGCCGAGCGGGAGTTAGCTACGAGCAGTACTTC. This translates into CASSQRRAGVSYEQYF.

This sequence joins TRBV6-5 and TRBJ1-5, with unresolved D. Looked up from germline, CDR1 is MNHEY and CDR2 is SVGAGI. This CDR3 region has 13 residues. V was clipped by 6 bases and J by 4 bases, with 10 bases between them. The CDR3 bases are TGTGCCAGCAGAGGCCCCTATAATCAGCCCCAGCATTTT. Amino acids: CASRGPYNQPQHF.

The rearrangement links TRBV5-1 to TRBJ2-7, with D perhaps being TRBD1 or TRBD2 (6 bases each). The CDR3 extends over 15 amino acids. Germline V gene lookup returns CDR1 SGHRS and CDR2 YFSETQ. V was cut by 1 base and J by 6 bases, with 17 bases left in between. Written as DNA, the CDR3 is TGCGCCAGCAGCTTGATGGAGGGGGGCGCGGGCGAGCAGTACTTC. Translated, it gives CASSLMEGGAGEQYF.

V usage is TRBV5-4 and J usage is TRBJ1-4, with D maybe TRBD1 (6 bases). The length of the CDR3 is 14 residues. Germline lookup yields CDR1 SGHNT and CDR2 YYREEE (reference sequence). The V end lost 3 bases, the J end lost 11 bases, and 17 bases lay between the germline ends. In DNA, the CDR3 is TGTGCCAGCAGCTCCCGTGCCGGGGGCGGGAAACTGTTTTTT. Amino acids: CASSSRAGGGKLFF.

This clone was seen a single time. The chain recombines TRBV5-1 with TRBJ2-3, with 10 bases fitting TRBD2. Germline CDR1 and CDR2: SGHRS and YFSETQ. V dropped 0 bases and J dropped 0; count of bases not matched to a gene: 1. This CDR3 is 16 amino acids long. DNA for the CDR3: TGCGCCAGCAGCTTGGCACTAGCGGGGAGCACAGATACGCAGTATTTT. This encodes CASSLALAGSTDTQYF. Filled out from reference TRBV5-1 and TRBJ2-3, the complete variable domain reads KAGVTQTPRYLIKTRGQQVTLSCSPISGHRSVSWYQQTPGQGLQFLFEYFSETQRNKGNFPGRFSGRQFSNSRSEMNVSTLELGDSALYLCASSLALAGSTDTQYFGPGTRLTVL.

The chain joins TRBV7-6 to TRBJ2-7, with TRBD2 matching 10 bases. V trimming: 1 base; J trimming: 5 bases; junction bases outside the gene matches: 8. Germline-derived CDR1 and CDR2 are SGHVS and FNYEAQ. This CDR3 contains 16 residues. This CDR3 is CASSLGRLAGVNEQYF. In DNA, the CDR3 is TGTGCCAGCAGCTTAGGGCGGCTAGCGGGAGTAAACGAGCAGTACTTC.

The rearrangement links TRBV5-4 to TRBJ1-1; possible D gene TRBD1, 6 bases. CDR3 length: 14 amino acids. CDR1 is SGHNT, CDR2 YYREEE, per germline (reference sequence). The CDR3 DNA reads TGTGCTACACAAAAGACGACAGGGAACACTGAAGCTTTCTTT. Translation: CATQKTTGNTEAFF.

V usage is TRBV5-4 and J usage is TRBJ1-2; D remains unclear. Germline V CDR1 and CDR2: SGHNT, YYREEE (reference sequence). CDR3 length equals 13 residues. V was clipped by 6 bases and J by 8 bases, with 17 bases between them. CDR3 coding DNA: TGTGCCAGCACCTACCGGAGGGAGGGCGGCTACACCTTC. This codes for CASTYRREGGYTF.

This chain's CDR3 is CAWLGLESTGELFF. In DNA form, the CDR3 reads TGTGCCTGGCTGGGCCTAGAGAGCACCGGGGAGCTGTTTTTT. V usage is TRBV30 and J usage is TRBJ2-2, with D unclear. Germline V gene data show CDR1 as GTSNPN and CDR2 as SVGIG (reference sequence). The V end was cut by 5 bases, the J end by 4 bases, with 14 bases between. This CDR3 spans 14 amino acids.

The chain links TRBV7-2 to TRBJ2-1; the D gene is possibly TRBD2 (6 bases). Trimming pared 0 bases from V and 3 bases from J, leaving 12 bases between. This CDR3 is 16 amino acids long. Germline lookup yields CDR1 SGHTA and CDR2 FQGNSA. The DNA of the CDR3 is TGTGCCAGCAGCTTAGCTAGGCTAGCGAACTACAATGAGCAGTTCTTC. This gives the protein CASSLARLANYNEQFF.

This chain links TRBV11-2 with TRBJ2-1; D ambiguous. The V and J ends lost 5 bases and 0 bases respectively, with 14 bases between them. The germline gives CDR1 SGHAT, CDR2 FQNNGV. This CDR3 has 16 residues. The CDR3 region is CASSRGLGISYNEQFF. The CDR3, as DNA: TGTGCCAGCAGCCGCGGCTTAGGGATCTCCTACAATGAGCAGTTCTTC. Filled out from reference TRBV11-2 and TRBJ2-1, the complete variable domain reads EAGVAQSPRYKIIEKRQSVAFWCNPISGHATLYWYQQILGQGPKLLIQFQNNGVVDDSQLPKDRFSAERLKGVDSTLKIQPAKLEDSAVYLCASSRGLGISYNEQFFGPGTRLTVL.

The chain joins TRBV28 to TRBJ2-5, with D perhaps matching TRBD1 (5 bases). This CDR3 has 12 amino acids. Germline-derived CDR1 and CDR2 are MDHEN and SYDVKM. V gave up 8 bases and J gave up 5 bases, with 12 bases separating them. CDR3 protein: CASGAGLETQYF. CDR3 nucleotide sequence: TGTGCCAGCGGGGCAGGGCTGGAGACCCAGTACTTC.

The V and J genes are TRBV7-8 and TRBJ1-1, with D possibly being TRBD1 (6 bases). CDR3 length: 14 residues. V was trimmed by 6 bases and J by 6 bases, leaving 17 bases between them. The germline V gene has CDR1 SGHVS and CDR2 FQNEAQ. This CDR3 is CASSQTGTGPEAFF. The CDR3 region has the DNA TGTGCCAGCAGTCAAACAGGGACGGGGCCTGAAGCTTTCTTT.